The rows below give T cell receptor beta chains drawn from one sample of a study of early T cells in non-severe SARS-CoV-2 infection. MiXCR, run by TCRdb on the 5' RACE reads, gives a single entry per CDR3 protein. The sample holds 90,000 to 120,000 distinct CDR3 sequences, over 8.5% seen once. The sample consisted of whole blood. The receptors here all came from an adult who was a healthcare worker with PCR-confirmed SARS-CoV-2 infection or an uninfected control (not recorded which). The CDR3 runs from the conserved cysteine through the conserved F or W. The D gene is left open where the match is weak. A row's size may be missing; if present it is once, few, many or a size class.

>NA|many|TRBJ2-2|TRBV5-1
TGCGCCAGCAGCTTCAGGGGCCTCAACACCGGGGAGCTGTTTTTT
CASSFRGLNTGELFF
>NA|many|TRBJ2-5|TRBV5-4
TGTGCCAGCAGCTTTGGCGGGGGCGAGACCCAGTACTTC
CASSFGGGETQYF
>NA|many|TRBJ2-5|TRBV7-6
TGTGCCAGCAGTCTAGGTCCAGGTGGCGGGCCTGAGACCCAGTACTTC
CASSLGPGGGPETQYF
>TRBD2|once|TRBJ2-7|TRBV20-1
TGCAGTGCTGTACATGAGACTAGCGGGAATTACGAGCAGTACTTC
CSAVHETSGNYEQYF
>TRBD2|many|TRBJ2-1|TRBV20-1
TGCAGTGCTACGGTGAGCGGGAGGAGCTCCTACAATGAGCAGTTCTTC
CSATVSGRSSYNEQFF
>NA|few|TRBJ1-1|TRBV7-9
TGTGCCAGCAGCTTACTAGCCGAAGCTTTCTTT
CASSLLAEAFF
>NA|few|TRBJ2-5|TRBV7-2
TGTGCCAGCAGCCCCCATGCAGGGGCCCAGTACTTC
CASSPHAGAQYF
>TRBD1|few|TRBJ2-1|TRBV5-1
TGCGCCAGCAGCAAGGACAGGGGCGGCTACGGCTACAATGAGCAGTTCTTC
CASSKDRGGYGYNEQFF
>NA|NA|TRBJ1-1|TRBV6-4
TGTGCCAGCAGTGACTTCCCCAGGAACACTGAAGCTTTCTTT
CASSDFPRNTEAFF
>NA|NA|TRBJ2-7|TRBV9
TGTGCCAGCAGCGTGGATCCCTCCTACGAGCAGTACTTC
CASSVDPSYEQYF
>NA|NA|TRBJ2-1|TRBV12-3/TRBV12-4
TGTGCCAGCAGTTTACAAGGATCCTGGGACAATGAGCAGTTCTTC
CASSLQGSWDNEQFF
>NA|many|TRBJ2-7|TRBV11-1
TGTGCCAGCAGCTTAAAAGGGGCCGCCTACGAGCAGTACTTC
CASSLKGAAYEQYF
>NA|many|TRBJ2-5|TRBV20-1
TGCAGTGCTACGAGGGGGGGGACCCAGTACTTC
CSATRGGTQYF
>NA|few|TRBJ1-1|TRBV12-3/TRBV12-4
TGTGCCAGCAGCTACCCCGGGAACGTCCACCCCGTAGCTTTCTTT
CASSYPGNVHPVAFF
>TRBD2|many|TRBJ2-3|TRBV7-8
TGTGCCAGCAGCCCAAGACCCCCTAGCGGGAGGGCCTCGGATACGCAGTATTTT
CASSPRPPSGRASDTQYF
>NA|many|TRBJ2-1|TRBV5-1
TGCGCCAGCAGCTTGGGACAGGGAGGCAATGAGCAGTTCTTC
CASSLGQGGNEQFF
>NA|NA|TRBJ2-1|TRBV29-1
TGCAGCTACCTTATGGGGGAGGTAGGCTCCTACAATGAGCAGTTCTTC
CSYLMGEVGSYNEQFF
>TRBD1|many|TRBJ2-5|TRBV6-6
TGTGCCAGCAGTTACTTTAGACAGGGTGGGAGCGAGACCCAGTACTTC
CASSYFRQGGSETQYF